This T cell receptor (beta chain) was captured in a study of blood T cell repertoires in COVID-19. About the study: In each case, the material was cDNA or gDNA derived from T cells, B-cell-depleted T cells, or PBMCs.

This clone was seen many times. Sequenced by immunoSEQ multiplex PCR; TCRdb stores in-frame clones only, minus some. Among about 220,000 clones listed, 84% were seen once. After removal of 5 bases from V and 8 bases from J, the junction contained 5 bases not matched to a gene. Germline CDR1 reads GTSNPN; CDR2 reads SVGIG (reference sequence). The CDR3 consists of 11 residues. The rearrangement links TRBV30 to TRBJ1-2, with 7 positions matching TRBD1. What was sequenced was peripheral blood. The receptor was isolated from a man in his forties or fifties who had recovered from COVID-19. DNA of the CDR3: TGTGCCTGGGGACAGGTGGCGGGCTACACCTTC. Protein: CAWGQVAGYTF.